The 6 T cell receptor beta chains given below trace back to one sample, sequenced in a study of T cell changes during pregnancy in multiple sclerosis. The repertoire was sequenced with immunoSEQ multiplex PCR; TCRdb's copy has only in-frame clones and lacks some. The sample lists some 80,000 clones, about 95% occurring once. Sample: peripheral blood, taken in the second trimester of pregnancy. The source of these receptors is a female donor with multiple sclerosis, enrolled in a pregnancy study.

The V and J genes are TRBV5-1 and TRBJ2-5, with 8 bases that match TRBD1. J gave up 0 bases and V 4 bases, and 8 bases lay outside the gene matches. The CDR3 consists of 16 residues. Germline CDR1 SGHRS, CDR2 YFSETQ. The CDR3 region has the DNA TGCGCCAGCAGCCAGTGGACAGGGCCCGACCAAGAGACCCAGTACTTC. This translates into CASSQWTGPDQETQYF.

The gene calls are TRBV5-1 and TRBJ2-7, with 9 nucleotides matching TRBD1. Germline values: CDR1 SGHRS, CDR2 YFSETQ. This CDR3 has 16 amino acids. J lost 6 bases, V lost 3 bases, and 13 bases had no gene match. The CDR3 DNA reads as TGCGCCAGCAGCTACGCCGGGACAGGGTCCTCTGCCGAGCAGTACTTC. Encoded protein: CASSYAGTGSSAEQYF.

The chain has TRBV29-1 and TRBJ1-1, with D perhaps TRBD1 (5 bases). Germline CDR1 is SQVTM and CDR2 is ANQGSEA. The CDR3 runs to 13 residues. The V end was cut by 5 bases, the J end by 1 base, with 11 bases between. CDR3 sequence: CSVSGRANTEAFF. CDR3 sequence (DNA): TGCAGCGTTTCAGGCAGGGCGAACACTGAAGCTTTCTTT.

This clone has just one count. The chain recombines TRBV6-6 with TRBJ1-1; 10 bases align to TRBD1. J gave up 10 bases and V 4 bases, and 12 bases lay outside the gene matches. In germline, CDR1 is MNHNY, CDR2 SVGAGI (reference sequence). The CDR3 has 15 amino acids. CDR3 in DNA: TGTGCCAGCAGTTCCGCCGGACAGGGGGGTGAGGGAGCTTTCTTT. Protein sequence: CASSSAGQGGEGAFF.

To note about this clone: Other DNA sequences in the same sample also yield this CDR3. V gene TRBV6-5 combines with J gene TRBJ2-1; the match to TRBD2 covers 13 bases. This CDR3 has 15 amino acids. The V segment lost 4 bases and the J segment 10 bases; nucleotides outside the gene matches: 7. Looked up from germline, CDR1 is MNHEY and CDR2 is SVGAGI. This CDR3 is CASSSGLAGAREQFF. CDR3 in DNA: TGTGCCAGCAGTTCAGGACTAGCGGGAGCTCGCGAGCAGTTCTTC.

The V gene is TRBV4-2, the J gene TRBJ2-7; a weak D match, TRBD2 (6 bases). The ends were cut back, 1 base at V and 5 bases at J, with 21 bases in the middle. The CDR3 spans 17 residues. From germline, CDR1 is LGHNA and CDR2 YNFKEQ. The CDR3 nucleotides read TGTGCCAGCAGCCAAGTGGGGCCGGGGGACGGGTACGACGAGCAGTACTTC. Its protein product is CASSQVGPGDGYDEQYF.